This T cell receptor beta chain was obtained from a study of T cell responses to AZD1222 COVID-19 vaccine. The CDR3 length is 14 residues. In germline, CDR1 is SNHLY, CDR2 FYNNEI. With 8 bases clipped from V and 0 bases from J, the junction kept 4 bases outside the gene matches. Sequencing used immunoSEQ multiplex PCR; TCRdb keeps in-frame clones, though not all of them. The sample includes fewer than 150,000 clones, approximately 90% of them seen just once. V and J are TRBV2 and TRBJ1-5, with TRBD1 identical over 7 bases. This TCR was sampled from an adult in good health. The source material was peripheral blood, sampled on day 0 of AZD1222 vaccination. The CDR3 DNA reads TGTGCCAGCGGGGACAGCCCTAGCAATCAGCCCCAGCATTTT. As protein: CASGDSPSNQPQHF.